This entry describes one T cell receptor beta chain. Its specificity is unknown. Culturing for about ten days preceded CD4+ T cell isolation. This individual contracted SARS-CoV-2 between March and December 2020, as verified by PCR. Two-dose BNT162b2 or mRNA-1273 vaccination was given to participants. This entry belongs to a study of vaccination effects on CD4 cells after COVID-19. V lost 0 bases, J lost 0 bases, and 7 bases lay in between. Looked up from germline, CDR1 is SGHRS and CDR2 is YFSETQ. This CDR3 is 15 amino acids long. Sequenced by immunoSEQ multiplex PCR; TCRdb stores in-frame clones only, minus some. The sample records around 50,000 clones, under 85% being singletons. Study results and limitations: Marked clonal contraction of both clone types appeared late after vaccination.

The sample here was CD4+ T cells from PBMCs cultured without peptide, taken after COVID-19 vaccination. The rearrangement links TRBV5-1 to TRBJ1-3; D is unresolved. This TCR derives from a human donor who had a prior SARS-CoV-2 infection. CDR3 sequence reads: CASSLGGNSGNTIYF. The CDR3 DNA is TGCGCCAGCAGCTTGGGGGGAAACTCTGGAAACACCATATATTTT.